A single T cell receptor (beta chain) is shown here with its context. Its antigen is not identified. This sample was taken from a study of T cell clones after liver transplantation. CDR3 length: 13 amino acids. Germline CDR1 is LNHDA and CDR2 is SQIVND (reference sequence). The germline V and J ends were trimmed by 3 bases and 0 bases, with 5 bases remaining between them. Findings and limits, study-wide: Small, mixed patient groups and varying post-transplant times limit these conclusions.

Sequenced by immunoSEQ multiplex PCR; TCRdb stores in-frame clones only, minus some. This table holds tens of thousands of clones, 71% found once. Here the sequenced sample was CD4+ T cells from blood, taken before liver transplant. The receptor comes from a human donor who received a liver transplant. This sequence joins TRBV19 and TRBJ1-1; no definite D call. The CDR3 DNA follows: TGTGCCAGTAGTATTCAGGTGAACACTGAAGCTTTCTTT. Translation: CASSIQVNTEAFF.